Reported below is one T cell receptor beta chain. Other DNA sequences of this sample code for an identical CDR3. Generated by immunoSEQ multiplex PCR, the TCRdb table keeps only in-frame clones and is missing some. The sample holds roughly 100,000 clones, just under 95% seen once. These data belong to a study of control samples from healthy donors and cancer patients. CDR1 SGHDT and CDR2 YYEEEE come from the germline V gene. V was trimmed by 4 bases and J by 5 bases, leaving 21 bases between them. The CDR3 spans 16 residues. The rearrangement uses TRBV5-6 and TRBJ2-5; tentative D call: TRBD1 (8 bases). Sequencing input: blood. This TCR was recovered from a human donor in good health. The donor label of this sample is uncertain. The DNA of the CDR3 is TGTGCCAGCAGCCAAGGACAGGGAGGGGGACCGGAGACCCAGTACTTC. Translating gives CASSQGQGGGPETQYF. Supplemented by reference TRBV5-6 and TRBJ2-5, the full variable domain reads DAGVTQSPTHLIKTRGQQVTLRCSPKSGHDTVSWYQQALGQGPQFIFQYYEEEERQRGNFPDRFSGHQFPNYSSELNVNALLLGDSALYLCASSQGQGGGPETQYFGPGTRLLVL.